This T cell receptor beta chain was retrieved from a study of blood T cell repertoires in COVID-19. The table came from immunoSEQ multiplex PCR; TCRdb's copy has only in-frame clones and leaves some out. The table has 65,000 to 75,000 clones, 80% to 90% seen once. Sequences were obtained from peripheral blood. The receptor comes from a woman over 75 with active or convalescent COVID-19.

The CDR3 loop reads CASGDRGGQPQHF. The CDR3 DNA is TGTGCCAGCGGGGACAGGGGGGGTCAGCCCCAGCATTTT. The chain combines TRBV6-5 with TRBJ1-5; 11 positions agree with TRBD1. V lost 8 bases and J lost 6; bases outside the gene matches: 3. The CDR3 runs 13 residues. Per the germline V gene, CDR1 is MNHEY and CDR2 is SVGAGI.